This T cell receptor (beta chain) was observed in a study of yellow fever vaccine responses in identical twins. Study-wide results and caveats: After vaccination, twins' T cell response reportedly seemed partly convergent, partly personalized.

The CDR3 has 14 amino acids. V dropped 5 bases and J dropped 2 bases, with 12 bases sitting between them. Germline V gene lookup returns CDR1 SNHLY and CDR2 FYNNEI. A remark on this clonotype: No antigen is known for it.

From the RT-PCR reads, TCRdb called clonotypes with MiXCR, one entry per CDR3 protein. The sample lists 4,000 to 5,000 distinct CDR3 sequences, 65% to 90% seen once, with around 2.3% in the top ten. This receptor was taken from a woman younger than 35 who received the yellow fever vaccine. The gene calls are TRBV2 and TRBJ2-5; a weak D match, TRBD1 (5 bases). Sequencing used T cells from blood (PBMCs), unsorted or a sorted subset (not recorded which), obtained before or after yellow fever vaccination (not recorded which). The CDR3: CASSTDKGQETQYF. CDR3 nucleotide sequence: TGTGCCAGCAGTACCGACAAGGGGCAAGAGACCCAGTACTTC.